This TCR beta chain comes out of a study of molecular identifiers for immune sequencing clone quantification. General observations from the study: Whereas naive cells kept under 1% of molecules in clones above 20 RNA copies, such clones held over 98% in effectors. Sharing of a barcode by identical TCR molecules could cause highly expanded clone sizes to be underestimated.

Construction of naive CD8 libraries employed about 18,000 to 1,000,000 sorted cells together with 10%, 30% or 50% RNA. One entry per CDR3 protein, called by TCRdb with MiXCR from the PCR reads. The sample shows about 100,000 distinct CDR3 sequences, under 40% of them seen only once. In this sample, this clonotype turned up a few times. Antigen unknown. The sample taken for sequencing was naive CD8+ T cells from blood, with Jurkat cell RNA spiked in. The subset is: FACS-sorted CD8+CD4-CCR7+CD45RA+ naive T cells. The clonotype was recovered from a human donor in good health. Some libraries in this study had Jurkat cell RNA spiked in.

CDR3 sequence: CAVLSPGRHYEQYF. The CDR3, as DNA: TGTGCCGTCCTCAGCCCCGGGAGGCACTACGAGCAGTACTTC. The V call is TRBV10-3, the J call TRBJ2-7; TRBD2 aligns across 7 bases. After removal of 11 bases from V and 3 bases from J, the junction contained 13 bases not matched to a gene. The CDR3 runs 14 residues. Germline CDR1 and CDR2: ENHRY and SYGVKD.